This paragraph covers one T cell receptor (beta chain) sequence. Its antigen is still unknown. This entry belongs to a study of OX40 agonist ivuxolimab in advanced cancers. Whole-study context: The study treated patients with ivuxolimab, an agonistic anti-OX40 (CD134) antibody. Hepatocellular carcinoma, melanoma, renal cell or head and neck cancer occurred in dose-escalation patients. The study, taken as a whole, reports: Doses of 0.1 to 3.0 mg/kg were accompanied by clonal expansion of CD4+ and CD8+ blood T cells by week 6.

Here immunoSEQ multiplex PCR was the method, and the copy in TCRdb shows in-frame clones only, minus some. The sample includes about 75,000 clones, around 90% of them seen just once. Samples were taken at baseline and on day 1 of cycles 4 and 7. The ends lost 2 bases at V and 6 bases at J; junction bases unmatched: 9. Germline V gene data show CDR1 as SNHLY and CDR2 as FYNNEI. The CDR3 covers 15 residues. The rearrangement links TRBV2 to TRBJ2-7, with TRBD1 matching 8 bases. The TCR was taken from an adult with an advanced solid tumor such as melanoma, head and neck, liver or kidney cancer. Material: CD4+ or CD8+ T cells sorted from blood, obtained in a trial of the OX40 agonist ivuxolimab. The DNA for the CDR3 is TGTGCCAGCAGTGAAAGTAACGCAGGGGGCTTCGAGCAGTACTTC. It yields the protein CASSESNAGGFEQYF.